This record concerns one TCR beta chain sequence. As yet, its antigen is unknown. Study-wide results and limits: Larger-cohort validation covered only one TCR beta V-J rearrangement. In terms of TCR gene usage, tumor memory CD4+ T cells clustered together with blood and lymph node memory CD4+ cells, as well as with lymph node naive CD4+ cells. Tumor Treg TCRs overlapped most with tumor naive CD4+ cells.

The CDR3 length is 15 residues. Trimming at V came to 3 bases and at J to 6 bases, leaving 7 bases not matched to a gene. The germline V gene encodes CDR1 MNHEY and CDR2 SMNVEV (reference sequence). Tregs were sorted as CD4+CD25+CD127-/low cells. Semi-nested PCR with Nested Universal Primer A followed constant-region reverse priming of full-length variable regions. A single record per CDR3 protein comes from TCRdb applying MiXCR to the 5' RACE reads. The sample consists of around 8,300 distinct CDR3 sequences, approximately 46% of them appearing once. The chain uses TRBV27 and TRBJ2-2, with TRBD2 matching 7 bases. Sequencing was done on a sample of Tregs sorted from a lymph node. The source is a female donor with breast cancer. CDR3 bases: TGTGCCAGCAGTTTCAGCACCCTAGCGGCCGGGGAGCTGTTTTTT. This codes for CASSFSTLAAGELFF.